The source of this T cell receptor beta chain is a study of cytomegalovirus exposure and HLA in healthy donors (dated by TCRdb to 2015 to 2018). With regard to the full study: According to an earlier analysis of 587 of the donors, 150 million to 200 million T cells yielded 120 million or so unique TCR beta sequences and 276 Gb of sequence data. An early release covering roughly 580 HLA-typed donors comprised roughly 300 gigabases of sequencing data and about 90 million unique TCR sequences. Of the approximately 400 genotyped donors, around 81% fell in the genetic ancestry cluster associated with self-reported Caucasian donors. The study aimed to test whether signatures of past pathogen exposure could be identified by cataloging public T cell receptors. The study profiled the T cell repertoires of hundreds of subjects by immunosequencing and related them to cytomegalovirus serostatus. Along with the approximately 600-subject first cohort, a separate validation cohort of over a hundred different subjects was used. To predict cytomegalovirus infection status, the study brought together high-throughput TCR immunosequencing, statistical association of individual TCRs with disease status, and machine learning. A later analysis re-examined previously published TCR beta repertoires from roughly 720 donors and added high-resolution HLA genotyping to investigate patterns of TCR occurrence. In the later analysis, no new phenotypic data were used to find candidate immune exposures; instead, reliance was placed on TCR beta sequences and their occurrence across donors. An earlier analysis of around 580 of the donors used high-throughput TCR beta sequencing to judge whether each TCR beta V gene segment behaved as functional or pseudogenic. Donor age, sex, ethnicity and CMV serostatus were compiled alongside the repertoire data. Genome-wide SNP genotypes for about 65% of the 666 donors were used in a later genetic analysis, which treated that subset as a discovery cohort. Every discovery cohort repertoire had been produced on one sequencing platform. HLA typing covered class I and class II loci at four-digit resolution. The number of typed donors differed by locus: about 620-630 for A, B, C, DRB1 and DQB1; roughly 510 for DQA1; roughly 600 for DPA1; and about 450 for DPB1. Because of strong linkage in the cohort, roughly 5 DR-DQ haplotypes were treated as single units for association and clustering. On average, about 240,000 unique TCR beta nucleotide sequences were sequenced per donor among 398 genotyped donors of the cohort, with 15% to 20% of those sequences being non-productive.

This clone has more than one count but fewer than ten. What antigen it recognizes has not been identified. There are no base qualities to consult, and no much larger clone falls within one base. Results the study describes overall, beyond this receptor: A later analysis associated some 17,000 TCR beta sequences with specific HLA alleles at a false discovery rate of 0.05. When HLA alleles, especially DR and DQ, strongly co-occurred, attributing TCR associations to individual alleles was difficult. The 87-base-pair reads could not distinguish some IMGT-functional V segments, including TRBV6-2 and TRBV6-3, so those segments were excluded. In an earlier analysis of several hundred of the donors, most TCR beta V segments were observed in productive rearrangements about 87% or about 30% of the time, broadly matching IMGT annotations. A group of highly shared sequence variants was considered likely to be a technical artifact of the sequencing pipeline. A further reported finding was that TCR beta sequences accurately predicted the HLA-A and HLA-B alleles for most subjects in the first cohort. According to a later analysis, most CMV-associated TCR beta chains appeared to be HLA-restricted, and the HLA associations seemed to be driven largely by CMV exposure. In this cohort, only TCR beta chains were sequenced, and detectable features were limited by the absence of alpha or paired-chain data. In a later analysis, several top co-occurrence clusters were reported to appear linked to parvovirus B19, influenza, CMV and Epstein-Barr virus. Three of the identified cytomegalovirus-associated TCR beta chains were confirmed in vitro to be specific for cytomegalovirus antigens. For the cohort, immune exposure information was limited to CMV serostatus. The classifier was reported to diagnose cytomegalovirus status with high specificity and sensitivity in both the original cohort and the validation cohort. Because HLA typing was missing for some donors at each locus, association tests included only the typed subset. Correlated functional status among segregating V segments might be attributable to linkage disequilibrium, but an unknown experimental factor could not be ruled out. A total of around 150 TCR beta chains were listed by the study as associated with cytomegalovirus. Because counts were too low, 15 or so rarely observed V segments, including chromosome 9 orphons, were excluded from the earlier analysis of 587 of the donors. In a later genetic analysis, a missense DCLRE1C variant was associated with V-gene and J-gene trimming of TCR beta chains, and the association was replicated in an independent cohort. Compared with equally common non-associated chains, HLA-associated TCR beta chains in a later analysis were more clonally expanded and had lower generation probabilities. In a later genetic analysis, fewer N-insertions in productive TCRs were reported among donors in an Asian-associated ancestry cluster than the approximately 710-donor mean. The authors suggested that the approach could potentially be generalized to other disease states and immunological phenotypes. According to a later analysis, TCR association rates differed among HLA loci, with DRB1 alleles showing the most associated TCRs and HLA-C alleles showing the fewest. Most TCR sequences were observed very rarely across donors, whereas some public TCRs were present in many individuals. Presence/absence analyses assumed roughly uniform sequencing depth across donors, an assumption that may not hold.

The cohort was made up of 666 healthy bone marrow donors. All cohort members were sampled while nominally healthy, although unrecorded immune exposures were likely present. The donor was CMV seronegative and belonged to the group of 350 to 400 seronegative cohort members. A peripheral blood sample was provided by each donor, and peripheral blood mononuclear cells were used for TCR beta sequencing. Genomic DNA extraction from the blood cell samples was performed with the Qiagen DNeasy Blood Extraction Kit. CDR3 length: 16 amino acids, cysteine to phenylalanine. Of the read, only the CDR3 DNA is kept; its 48 bases are in frame from base 1. As encoded in the germline V gene, CDR1 is SGHTS while CDR2 is YDEGEE. Trimmed from V: 6 bases; trimmed from J: 5 bases; junction bases lacking a gene match: 15. Libraries came from the immunoSEQ multiplex PCR assay. A mixture of 60 forward primers for TCR Vbeta segments and 13 reverse primers for TCR Jbeta segments was used in the multiplex PCR. A multiplex PCR assay on genomic DNA amplified the CDR3 region of rearranged TCR beta genes. On the Illumina HiSeq System, the amplified TCR beta libraries were sequenced as 87-base-pair reads. The study's processing was this. In a later analysis, some 80 million unique TCR beta chains were counted across the roughly 670 repertoires, and about 10 million of these chains were shared by at least two donors. Raw reads were error-corrected and collapsed into unique sequences by a nearest-neighbor algorithm in which closely related sequences were merged to remove PCR and sequencing errors. CDR3 sequences were aligned to IMGT reference sequences to assign V, D and J gene segments. Each retained sequence needed at least a six-nucleotide match to both a V gene segment and a J gene segment. Rearrangements were classified as productive when the CDR3 lacked stop codons and remained in frame with V and J, and all other rearrangements were classified as non-productive. Following IMGT convention, CDR3 was defined as the stretch from the second conserved V-encoded cysteine to the conserved J-encoded phenylalanine. The earlier analysis of about 590 of the donors excluded sequences that lacked an unambiguous match to a single V gene segment. In an earlier analysis of about 590 of the donors, a V segment was called functional when productive rearrangements were above 56.7%, and segregating when the standard deviation between donors exceeded 5%. A statistical classification framework was built for diagnosing cytomegalovirus status from the catalog of TCR beta chain sequences. In a later analysis, TCR nucleotide sequences were compared against IMGT/GENE-DB human TR gene sequences so that V and J genes could be assigned. The TCRdist pipeline was used in a later analysis to assign CDR3 sequences and most-parsimonious VDJ recombination scenarios. A later analysis defined each TCR beta chain by its CDR3 amino acid sequence plus V-gene family, and excluded reads lacking a unique V-gene family. A later analysis removed 500 to 650 highly shared, low-generation-probability nucleotide sequences to deal with suspected cross-contamination and a sequencing artifact. In a later analysis, a clonal expansion index for each public chain was calculated from normalized within-repertoire ranks of inferred template counts. In a later analysis, generation probabilities were computed with a VDJ recombination model fitted to out-of-frame rearrangements, and the resulting probabilities were checked against IGoR. In a later analysis, TCR-TCR, TCR-HLA and TCR-CMV co-occurrence was scored with hypergeometric tests, and a repertoire-size bias correction was applied to TCR pairs. In a later analysis, false discovery rates were estimated by permuting HLA or CMV assignments 20 times. In a later analysis, co-occurring TCRs were grouped using DBSCAN, and TCRdist sequence similarity was added for clustering within HLA-allele-positive subsets. Co-occurrence clustering excluded repertoires with fewer than 30,000 or more than 120,000 public chains, plus five with anomalous nucleotide sharing. This is the immuneACCESS table as TCRdb keeps it, with only in-frame sequences that have V and J called. A part of the clones is gone; compared with another copy, unresolved V genes explain less than half, and the rest is unexplained. V, J and clone size are those of that table, while D and trimming were read from the DNA. The sample data list roughly 100,000 clones, and about 70% of these were observed just once. The biggest ten clones account for roughly 3.2% of the sample.

The chain joins TRBV5-8 to TRBJ2-5; the junction holds 8 bases that match TRBD1. Sequencing was carried out using PBMCs. This TCR was sampled from a man aged 25-40 years in good health and CMV-seronegative. In nucleotides, the sequence is TGTGCCAGCATCTATACCTTATGGACAGGGAGGGAGACCCAGTACTTC. The encoded protein is CASIYTLWTGRETQYF.